This T cell receptor (beta chain) was captured in a study of PD-1 blockade in classical Hodgkin lymphoma. General study findings and limits: Only CD4+ TCR diversity, not CD8+, had risen significantly by C4D1. Baseline diversity was lower in partial responders and progressors than complete responders. At baseline, newly diagnosed patients reportedly showed less TCR diversity than healthy donors.

This CDR3 contains 16 residues. Germline values: CDR1 SGHRS, CDR2 YFSETQ. Germline trimming cut 2 bases from V and 3 bases from J; bases unmatched to any gene: 7. A remark on this clone: The antigen is unknown.

Generated by immunoSEQ multiplex PCR, the TCRdb table keeps only in-frame clones and is missing some. The table includes approximately 44,000 clones, roughly two thirds detected once. As to time point: cycle 4 day 1 (C4D1), after more than five weeks of nivolumab. Every one of the patients relapsed after autologous stem cell transplantation (brentuximab vedotin exposure was variable). This receptor was identified in a human donor with classical Hodgkin lymphoma. The V gene is TRBV5-1, the J gene TRBJ2-7, with TRBD2 matching 11 bases. Here the sequenced sample was peripheral blood mononuclear cells (PBMCs), taken before the fourth cycle of nivolumab. DNA of the CDR3: TGCGCCAGCAGCTTTGGGACTAGCGGTGCAGGCTACGAGCAGTACTTC. Protein sequence: CASSFGTSGAGYEQYF.